This TCR beta chain was sequenced during a study of CD8+ T cells in alopecia areata listed by TCRdb under 2018. For the study in its entirety: The treated patients, all with moderate-to-severe alopecia areata, were enrolled in an open-label pilot trial of oral tofacitinib given at 5 to 10 mg twice daily. Biopsies were taken from tofacitinib-treated patients at baseline and at 4 and 24 weeks of treatment, and a later scalp biopsy was taken in several of the tofacitinib-treated patients. Scalp clonality was compared across normal scalp (n=4), patchy alopecia areata scalp (n=8), and alopecia totalis/universalis scalp (n=8). The RNA source kit depended on sample type: the PAXgene miRNA kit for fixed scalp, the miRNeasy kit for PBMCs, and the RNeasy kit for mouse skin. Amplification of TCRbeta CDR3 regions was done by immunoSEQ multiplex PCR using 35 Vbeta forward primers and 13 Jbeta reverse primers. The study used high-throughput TCRbeta sequencing to examine T cell clonal expansion in alopecia areata, in both the C3H/HeJ mouse model and human patients. Human TCRbeta sequencing covered scalp tissue and sorted CD4+ and CD8+ peripheral blood T cells from patchy and totalis/universalis alopecia areata patients and healthy controls. For the treated patients, the SALT score, which quantifies what percentage of scalp surface area is affected, served as the measure of disease severity. Patients received tofacitinib for 6 to 18 months and were then followed off drug for 6 months to check for delayed response and recurrence. Results the study describes overall, beyond this receptor: With tofacitinib, both scalp clonality and the number of expanded CD8+ clones among the top 100 scalp clones went down significantly. Compared with normal scalp, lesional scalp had higher clonality and more expanded CD8+ clones, particularly in alopecia totalis/universalis, a pattern that suggests antigenic drive. Scalp TCR repertoire analysis is complicated because resident alphabeta T cells in normal human skin are also sequenced, whereas mouse skin is dominated by gammadelta T cells. TCR sequences shared between patients were less clear than in mice, possibly partly because of HLA diversity in the patient population. Because the treated cohort was small and had just a single nonresponder, larger studies are needed to establish links between baseline CD8+ expansion and response. During tofacitinib treatment, many expanded lesional clones remained in scalp and blood, and this persistence may partly explain relapse after treatment is stopped.

In regard to this clone: Its antigen remains unidentified. The input lacks base qualities; no much larger clone sits a single base away.

Receptor amplification or capture employed the immunoSEQ multiplex PCR assay. To provide template for TCR sequencing, every sample had RNA extracted and reverse transcribed into cDNA. First-strand cDNA was synthesized with SuperScript III using a 2:1 mix of oligo-dT and random hexamers. A synthetic immune receptor repertoire was used to measure amplification bias, and any remaining bias was corrected computationally. Per the source publication's procedure: After raw reads were preprocessed to remove errors, the CDR3 was defined following IMGT conventions as running from the conserved cysteine to phenylalanine. Clonality was computed by normalizing Shannon entropy by log2 of the number of productive unique TCRs and subtracting the result from 1. CD4 or CD8 identity of scalp clones was inferred by cross-referencing scalp TCRbeta sequences with sorted blood CD4 and CD8 repertoires. In its TCRdb copy, this immuneACCESS table keeps in-frame sequences only and misses some clones. Where compared with another copy, unresolved V genes explain less than half of these, and the others have no known cause. From that table come the V and J calls and clone size; the DNA was used to work out D and trimming. The sample records 200,000 or so clones, roughly two fifths of which are singletons. The top ten clonotypes cover under 0.55% of the sample.

The treatment or condition label, as the study defines it: oral pan-JAK inhibitor, 5-10 mg twice daily. Peripheral blood and lesional scalp punch biopsies were obtained from patients with alopecia areata. After PBMCs were isolated by density centrifugation and stained for CD3, CD4 and CD8, a FACSAria was used to sort CD4+ and CD8+ T cells. The V end loses 5 bases and the J end loses 2 bases, and a stretch of 13 bases separates them. Taken from the germline V gene, the CDR1 and CDR2 loops are MNHNS and SASEGT. The CDR3 runs 14 residues from the cysteine to the phenylalanine. The CDR3 DNA has 42 bases and is translated from base 1.

This TCR came from a human donor with alopecia areata. The input for sequencing was CD4+ T cells sorted from blood, taken between weeks 30 and 35, from a patient treated with tofacitinib. The chain is encoded by TRBV6-1 joined to TRBJ2-7; TRBD2 is possibly the D segment (5 matching bases). The DNA sequence is given as TGTGCCAGCAGTCTAGCTCCTCCGCCCTACGAGCAGTACTTC. The resulting protein is CASSLAPPPYEQYF.